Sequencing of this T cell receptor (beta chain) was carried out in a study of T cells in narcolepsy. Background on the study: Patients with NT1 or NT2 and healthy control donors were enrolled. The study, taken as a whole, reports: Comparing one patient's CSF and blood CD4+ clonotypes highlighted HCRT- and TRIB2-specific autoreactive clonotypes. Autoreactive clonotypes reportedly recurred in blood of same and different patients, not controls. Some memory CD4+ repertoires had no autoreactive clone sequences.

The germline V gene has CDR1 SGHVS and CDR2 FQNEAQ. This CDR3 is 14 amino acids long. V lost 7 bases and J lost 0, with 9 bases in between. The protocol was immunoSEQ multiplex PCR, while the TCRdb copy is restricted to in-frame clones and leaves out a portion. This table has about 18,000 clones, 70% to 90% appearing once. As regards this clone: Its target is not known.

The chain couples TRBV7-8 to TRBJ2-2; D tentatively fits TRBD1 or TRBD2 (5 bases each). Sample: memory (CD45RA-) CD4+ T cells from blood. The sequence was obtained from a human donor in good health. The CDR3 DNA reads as TGTGCCAGCATCCGAGGGGCGAACACCGGGGAGCTGTTTTTT. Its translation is CASIRGANTGELFF. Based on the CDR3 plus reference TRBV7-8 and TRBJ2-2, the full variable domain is GAGVSQSPRYKVAKRGQDVALRCDPISGHVSLFWYQQALGQGPEFLTYFQNEAQLDKSGLPSDRFFAERPEGSVSTLKIQRTQQEDSAVYLCASIRGANTGELFFGEGSRLTVL.